Reported below is one TCR beta chain. Its antigen is not yet known. One end of the junction does not line up with germline, which may come from a read error. Libraries were prepared through the immunoSEQ multiplex PCR assay. TCRbeta CDR3 sequencing was performed at survey depth by Adaptive Biotechnologies, and CDR3 sequences, V/J genes, productive frequency and template counts were reported. TCR beta CDR3 regions were amplified from genomic DNA rather than RNA. The study's processing was this. Jensen-Shannon divergence served to quantify pairwise repertoire overlap between tissues, with 0 meaning identical and 1 meaning complete divergence. Based on pairwise JSD values, tissues were grouped by single-linkage agglomerative hierarchical clustering, and the results were shown as dendrograms. All patient samples were analyzed with GLIPH2 using simulation_depth 1000, kmer_min_depth 3 and cdr3_length_cutoff 8, and only groups containing more than two unique CDR3s were kept. In a standardized tissue-overlap score, Jaccard GLIPH-group overlap across patients was extrapolated to a standard repertoire size of 1000 clones. To look at how diversity was associated with clinical or experimental variables, linear mixed-effect models were used, with tissue treated as a fixed effect and individual treated as a random effect. TCRdb took over this immuneACCESS table, retaining in-frame rearrangements with V and J assigned. Such tables are incomplete; in checked studies, under half of the missing clones stem from an unresolved V gene, and the remainder is unexplained. V, J and clone size are those of that table, while D and trimming were read from the DNA. Present in this sample are about 10,000 clones, 60% of which were seen just once. About 10% of the sample lies in the top ten.

The data were obtained in a study of tissue T cells after allogeneic stem cell transplantation (dated by TCRdb to between 2022 and 2023). Context from the whole study: When multiple samples of a tissue were available, H&E sections were reviewed by a pathologist, and samples with histologically apparent lymphocytes were prioritized for sequencing. TCR beta repertoires were profiled across many tissues obtained from research autopsies of patients with and without GVHD, as well as in mouse models of GVHD. The human part of the study was a prospective observational study with no blinding and no randomization.

The CDR3 runs 14 amino acids, cysteine and phenylalanine included. Of the read, only the CDR3 DNA is kept; its 42 bases are in frame from base 1. For CDR1 and CDR2, the germline V gene (reference sequence) lists GTSNPN and SVGIG. This specimen's time point label, per the study, means: human tissue collected at research (rapid) autopsy. For comparison, three non-HCT patients with other cancers were selected retrospectively, each having at least five GI tract samples and no known GI disease at death. After a median post-mortem interval of around 9.8 hours, the autopsy tissues collected included GI sites spanning esophagus to rectum, along with liver, skin and lymphoid organs including spleen. Each autopsy specimen was bisected, with one portion flash-frozen in liquid nitrogen and the remainder formalin-fixed, and the outer muscle layers of GI specimens were removed. Genomic DNA was extracted from frozen tissues using the Mag-Bind Blood & Tissue DNA HDQ 96 Kit on a Chemagic 360 or the DNeasy Blood & Tissue Kit. Extracted DNA was further purified with the Genomic DNA Clean & Concentrator-25 kit because of concern about red blood cell contamination.

Overall study results and their limits: The patient cohort was small and varied clinically, and sampling depth was recognized as a limitation. Only a few T cell clones appeared in more than one patient, yet motif-based clustering showed tissue-specific repertoire signatures that were shared between patients. In both patients and mice, T cells from blood and spleen picked up only a limited part of the TCR repertoire that was detected in tissues. For the non-GVHD comparator patients, no blood samples were available. Within patients, how anatomically similar tissues were was a major factor shaping TCR repertoire composition, regardless of disease or transplant status. The study did not establish which tissue TCRs were alloreactive or antigen-specific, and some clones may have been host cells that persisted.

This clonotype was sampled from a woman aged 18-50 years with breast cancer. The specimen comprised tissue from the jejunum, sampled at autopsy. The chain is encoded by TRBV30 joined to TRBJ2-3; no D gene is confidently identified. The DNA reads TGTGCCTGGAGTATGGGATCGAGCACAAATACGCAGTATTTT. Its protein is CAWSMGSSTNTQYF.